This TCR beta chain was observed in a study of T cell repertoires in ileal Crohn's disease. Time point specified: neoterminal ileum biopsy at postoperative endoscopy, about 6 months after surgery. Germline V CDR1 and CDR2: SGHVS, FQNEAQ. V was pared by 5 bases and J by 4 bases, with 9 bases of the junction left unmatched. CDR3 length: 15 amino acids. Assay: immunoSEQ multiplex PCR; the TCRdb copy retains only in-frame clones and omits some. In the table there are over 9,000 clones, around 75% of which are singletons. Sequencing used ileal tissue. The rearrangement links TRBV7-8 to TRBJ2-7, with 9 bases lining up with TRBD1. The sequence was obtained from an adult with Crohn's disease. CDR3 sequence: CASSAPGTGRYEQYF. In DNA form, the CDR3 reads TGTGCCAGCAGCGCACCCGGGACAGGGAGATACGAGCAGTACTTC.